This record covers a single T cell receptor (beta chain). In germline, CDR1 is MNHEY, CDR2 SMNVEV (reference sequence). The V and J ends lost 10 bases and 5 bases respectively, with 20 bases between them. The CDR3 runs to 15 residues. This specimen belongs to a study of identical twins. TCRdb recomputed calls from the 5' RACE reads with MiXCR, one row per CDR3 protein. In the table there are some 500,000 distinct CDR3 sequences, under 25% of which are singletons. This same sample was also part of a study on T cells expressing NK-cell markers. That paper states: Seven donors tested HCMV-seropositive and one tested seronegative among the eight sequenced.

The V and J genes are TRBV27 and TRBJ2-2, with a weak D call TRBD2 (5 bases). Sequencing was carried out using CD4+ T cells sorted from blood. The source of this sequence is a woman younger than 35 in good health. The CDR3 nucleotides read TGTGCCACTACCCCATGGGGAGAGCCGACCGGGGAGCTGTTTTTT. It translates to CATTPWGEPTGELFF.